This TCR beta chain was recovered during a study of PD-1 and CTLA-4 blockade in melanoma. The data were produced by immunoSEQ multiplex PCR, yet TCRdb's version contains in-frame clones alone and is incomplete. The repertoire has 9,000 to 13,000 clones, around 82% of them found once; the top ten carry approximately 32%. V dropped 5 bases and J dropped 0; count of bases not matched to a gene: 6. Looked up from germline, CDR1 is SEHNR and CDR2 is FQNEAQ (reference sequence). This CDR3 is built from 15 residues. Sequences were derived from CD8+ T cells from peripheral blood, sampled from a patient given anti-PD-1 treatment. This TCR derives from a human donor with melanoma. The V call is TRBV7-9, the J call TRBJ2-7; TRBD1 aligns across 8 bases. The CDR3, as DNA: TGTGCCAGCAGCCACACGACAGGGGCCTCCTACGAGCAGTACTTC. Translating gives CASSHTTGASYEQYF.